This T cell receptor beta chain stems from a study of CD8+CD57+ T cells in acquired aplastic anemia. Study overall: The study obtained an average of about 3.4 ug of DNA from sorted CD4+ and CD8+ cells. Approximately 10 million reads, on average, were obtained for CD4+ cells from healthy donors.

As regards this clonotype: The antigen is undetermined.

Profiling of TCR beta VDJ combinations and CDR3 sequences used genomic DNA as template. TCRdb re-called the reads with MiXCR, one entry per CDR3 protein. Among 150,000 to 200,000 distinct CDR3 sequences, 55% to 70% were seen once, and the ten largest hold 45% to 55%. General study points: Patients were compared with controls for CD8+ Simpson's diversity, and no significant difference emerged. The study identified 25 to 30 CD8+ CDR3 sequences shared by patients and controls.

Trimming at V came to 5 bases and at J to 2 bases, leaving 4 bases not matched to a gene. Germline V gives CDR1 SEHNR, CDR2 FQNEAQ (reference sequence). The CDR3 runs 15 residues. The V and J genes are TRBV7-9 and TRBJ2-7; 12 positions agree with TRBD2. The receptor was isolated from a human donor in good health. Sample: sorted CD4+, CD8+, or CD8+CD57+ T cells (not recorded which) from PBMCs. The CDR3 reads CASSPGTSGPYEQYF. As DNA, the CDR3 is TGTGCCAGCAGCCCAGGGACTAGCGGGCCCTACGAGCAGTACTTC.